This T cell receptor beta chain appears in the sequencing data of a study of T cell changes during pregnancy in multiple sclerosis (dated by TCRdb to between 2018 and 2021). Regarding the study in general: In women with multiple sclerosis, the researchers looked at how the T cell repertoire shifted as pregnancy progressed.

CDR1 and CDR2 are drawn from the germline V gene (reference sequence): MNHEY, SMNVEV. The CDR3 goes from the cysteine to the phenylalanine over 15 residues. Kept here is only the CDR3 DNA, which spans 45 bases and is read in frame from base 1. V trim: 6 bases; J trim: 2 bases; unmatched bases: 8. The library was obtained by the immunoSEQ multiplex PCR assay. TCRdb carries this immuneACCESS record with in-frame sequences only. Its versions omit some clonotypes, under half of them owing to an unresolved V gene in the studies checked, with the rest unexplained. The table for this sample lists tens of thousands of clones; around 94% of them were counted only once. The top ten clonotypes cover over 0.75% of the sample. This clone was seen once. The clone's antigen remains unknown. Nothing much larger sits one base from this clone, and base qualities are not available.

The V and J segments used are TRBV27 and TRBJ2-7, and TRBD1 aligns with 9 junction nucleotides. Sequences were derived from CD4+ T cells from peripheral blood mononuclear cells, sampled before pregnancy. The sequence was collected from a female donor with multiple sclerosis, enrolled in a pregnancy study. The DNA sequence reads TGTGCCAGCAGCCTCAAGGGACAGGGAGCCTACGAGCAGTACTTC. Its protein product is CASSLKGQGAYEQYF.